The 5 T cell receptor beta chains presented below share a single source sample, sequenced in a study of blood T cell repertoires in COVID-19. Using immunoSEQ multiplex PCR, the repertoire was profiled, and TCRdb retains in-frame clones only, with some absent. The sample holds 150,000 to 200,000 clones; 80% are singletons and the top ten take about 6.8%. Material for sequencing was peripheral blood. These receptors all stem from a man aged 65-85 years with active or convalescent COVID-19.

V usage is TRBV18 and J usage is TRBJ1-4; 10 bases are a match to TRBD1. J lost 7 bases, V lost 5 bases, and 1 base had no gene match. Germline CDR1 and CDR2: KGHSH and LQKENI. The CDR3 runs 13 residues. CDR3 coding DNA: TGTGCCAGCTCAGGGACAGGGGTTGAAAAACTGTTTTTT. Translating it yields CASSGTGVEKLFF.

As for this clone: The sample holds other DNA sequences that translate to the same CDR3. The V call is TRBV5-1, the J call TRBJ2-7; D may be TRBD2 (5 bases). The CDR3 sequence is 14 residues long. The ends were cut back, 0 bases at V and 0 bases at J, with 7 bases in the middle. Germline CDR1 SGHRS, CDR2 YFSETQ. DNA of the CDR3: TGCGCCAGCAGCTTGGGAGGGAGCTCCTACGAGCAGTACTTC. The encoded protein is CASSLGGSSYEQYF.

This chain uses TRBV5-1 with TRBJ1-1; possibly TRBD1 for D (6 bases). The V end was cut by 2 bases, the J end by 6 bases, with 20 bases between. This CDR3 comprises 16 residues. Germline values: CDR1 SGHRS, CDR2 YFSETQ. The CDR3 DNA reads TGCGCCAGCAGCTTATATACCGGGACAAATCCCGCTGAAGCTTTCTTT. It is translated as CASSLYTGTNPAEAFF.

The chain employs TRBV4-2 and TRBJ2-7, with TRBD2 as a possible D gene (5 bases). This CDR3 is 14 amino acids long. V lost 0 bases to trimming and J lost 7 bases, with 13 bases between them. The V gene's germline CDR1 is LGHNA and CDR2 YNFKEQ. CDR3 loop: CASSQDRLAWEQYF. CDR3 DNA sequence: TGTGCCAGCAGCCAAGATCGGCTAGCTTGGGAGCAGTACTTC.

V gene TRBV6-5 combines with J gene TRBJ2-3; the match to TRBD2 covers 10 bases. After removal of 6 bases from V and 6 bases from J, the junction contained 9 bases not matched to a gene. Germline V gives CDR1 MNHEY, CDR2 SVGAGI. The length of the CDR3 is 15 residues. CDR3 protein: CASRGMASGSDTQYF. The CDR3, as DNA: TGTGCCAGCAGGGGGATGGCTAGCGGGAGTGATACGCAGTATTTT.